These 20 T cell receptor beta chains originate from one sample sequenced in a study of OX40 agonist ivuxolimab in advanced cancers. Libraries were prepared through the immunoSEQ multiplex PCR assay. TCRdb took this table from immuneACCESS and kept in-frame rearrangements with V and J called. Such tables lack part of the clones; where checked against another copy, unresolved V genes explain under half of the gap, and the rest is unexplained. The table for this sample lists over 85,000 clones; approximately 81% of them were counted only once. Roughly 1.1% of the sample is in the top ten clones. This specimen consisted of CD4+ or CD8+ T cells sorted from blood, obtained in a trial of the OX40 agonist ivuxolimab. The source of these receptors is an adult with an advanced solid tumor such as melanoma, head and neck, liver or kidney cancer.

The chain is built from TRBV5-6 and TRBJ1-2; D call uncertain. Germline lookup yields CDR1 SGHDT and CDR2 YYEEEE. This CDR3 contains 14 residues. The V end lost 2 bases, the J end lost 1 base, and 9 bases lay between the germline ends. CDR3 sequence reads: CASSLGLINYGYTF. In nucleotides, the CDR3 is TGTGCCAGCAGCTTAGGACTGATTAACTATGGCTACACCTTC.

This clone was counted only a few times. The chain links TRBV9 to TRBJ2-5; 10 bases agree with TRBD2. J was trimmed by 2 bases and V by 0 bases; bases with no gene match: 7. Germline V gene sequence: CDR1 SGDLS, CDR2 YYNGEE. CDR3 length: 17 amino acids. The CDR3 sequence is CASSVGETSGAQETQYF. CDR3 DNA: TGTGCCAGCAGCGTAGGAGAAACTAGCGGGGCTCAAGAGACCCAGTACTTC.

Only a few counts were recorded for this clone. The gene calls are TRBV6-6 and TRBJ1-2, with 10 bases lining up with TRBD1. V gave up 6 bases and J gave up 6 bases; unmatched junction bases: 7. Germline-derived CDR1 and CDR2 are MNHNY and SVGAGI (reference sequence). CDR3 length equals 14 residues. The CDR3 bases are TGTGCCAGCAGCCTCGACAGGGGGCGAAATGGCTACACCTTC. Translation: CASSLDRGRNGYTF.

The rearrangement uses TRBV7-2 and TRBJ1-2; a weak D match, TRBD1 (5 bases). Trimming left V 3 bases short and J 3 bases short, with 11 bases between. Germline CDR1 reads SGHTA; CDR2 reads FQGNSA. This CDR3 has 14 amino acids. The chain's CDR3 is CASSFTGDDYGYTF. The CDR3 DNA reads as TGTGCCAGCAGCTTTACGGGGGACGACTATGGCTACACCTTC.

The chain combines TRBV7-9 with TRBJ2-6, with D perhaps matching TRBD2 (6 bases). The germline V gene has CDR1 SEHNR and CDR2 FQNEAQ (reference sequence). The CDR3 runs to 14 residues. Trimming left V 5 bases short and J 1 base short, with 6 bases between. In DNA, the CDR3 is TGTGCCAGCAGCGGGACTTCTGGGGCCAACGTCCTGACTTTC. It codes for CASSGTSGANVLTF.

V usage is TRBV5-1 and J usage is TRBJ2-7; D ambiguous. Per the germline V gene, CDR1 is SGHRS and CDR2 is YFSETQ. V was trimmed by 2 bases and J by 2 bases, leaving 14 bases between them. The CDR3 runs 15 residues. As DNA, the CDR3 is TGCGCCAGCAGCTTTCTTCAGTCAGCCACCTACGAGCAGTACTTC. Encoded protein: CASSFLQSATYEQYF. The variable domain in full, with the rest retrieved from reference TRBV5-1 and TRBJ2-7, is KAGVTQTPRYLIKTRGQQVTLSCSPISGHRSVSWYQQTPGQGLQFLFEYFSETQRNKGNFPGRFSGRQFSNSRSEMNVSTLELGDSALYLCASSFLQSATYEQYFGPGTRLTVT.

The gene calls are TRBV6-1 and TRBJ2-1; 9 bases fit TRBD2. Germline trimming cut 3 bases from V and 4 bases from J; bases unmatched to any gene: 7. The CDR3 runs 16 residues. Germline V gene sequence: CDR1 MNHNS, CDR2 SASEGT. CDR3 sequence reads: CASSEQLAGSYNEQFF. DNA for the CDR3: TGTGCCAGCAGTGAGCAGCTAGCGGGGTCGTACAATGAGCAGTTCTTC.

The count of this clone is one. The V gene is TRBV4-3, the J gene TRBJ1-2; D may be TRBD1 (6 bases). CDR3 size: 14 residues. CDR1 is LGHNA, CDR2 YSLEER, per germline. Deletions cut 1 base from V and 4 bases from J, with 10 bases between. In DNA, the CDR3 is TGCGCCAGCAGCCAAGCGGGACACATCTATGGCTACACCTTC. Amino acids: CASSQAGHIYGYTF.

The rearrangement uses TRBV6-5 and TRBJ2-3; no reliable D call. The CDR3 spans 14 residues. CDR1 and CDR2 (germline): MNHEY, SVGAGI. Between the trimmed V and J ends, which lost 6 bases and 0 bases, there was a span of 10 bases. The CDR3 sequence: CASSRSSSTDTQYF. The CDR3 coding sequence is TGTGCCAGCAGCCGATCTTCTAGCACAGATACGCAGTATTTT.

This clone was observed once. CDR3 DNA: TGTGCCATCAGACCCCGGGGGGGCGGGGAGACCCAGTACTTC. Amino acids: CAIRPRGGGETQYF. V is TRBV10-3 and J is TRBJ2-5, with 8 positions matching TRBD2. Per the germline V gene, CDR1 is ENHRY and CDR2 is SYGVKD. The CDR3 covers 14 residues. V trimming: 6 bases; J trimming: 5 bases; junction bases outside the gene matches: 8.

The chain employs TRBV10-3 and TRBJ1-6; possibly TRBD1 for D (6 bases). CDR3 length: 14 residues. Germline assignment: CDR1 ENHRY and CDR2 SYGVKD. The V end lost 5 bases, the J end lost 8 bases, and 13 bases lay between the germline ends. DNA for the CDR3: TGTGCCATCAGTAGCCGGGACATGGATTCACCCCTCCACTTT. Protein product: CAISSRDMDSPLHF.

This chain uses TRBV4-2 with TRBJ1-3; TRBD1 aligns across 11 bases. This CDR3 has 14 residues. Trimming removed 7 bases from V and 7 bases from J; junction bases left unmatched: 6. Germline V gene sequence: CDR1 LGHNA, CDR2 YNFKEQ. The CDR3: CASMPGQGDNTIYF. CDR3 nucleotide sequence: TGTGCCAGCATGCCGGGACAGGGGGACAACACCATATATTTT.

V and J are TRBV7-6 and TRBJ1-3; D is unclear. This CDR3 region has 12 residues. Trimming removed 1 base from V and 5 bases from J, with 3 bases in between. The germline CDR1 and CDR2 sequences are SGHVS and FNYEAQ. The CDR3 is CASSLERNTIYF. For the CDR3, the DNA is TGTGCCAGCAGCTTAGAACGAAACACCATATATTTT.

This sequence joins TRBV30 and TRBJ2-1; 8 bases agree with TRBD2. The CDR3 has 16 residues. Trimming took 3 bases from V and 7 from J; bases not matched to a gene: 14. CDR1 is GTSNPN and CDR2 is SVGIG in the germline V gene (reference sequence). The CDR3 is CAWSPGGGRDQNEQFF. Here the CDR3 DNA reads TGTGCCTGGAGCCCCGGGGGGGGCCGTGATCAAAATGAGCAGTTCTTC. Complete variable domain (other parts from reference TRBV30 and TRBJ2-1): SQTIHQWPATLVQPVGSPLSLECTVEGTSNPNLYWYRQAAGRGLQLLFYSVGIGQISSEVPQNLSASRPQDRQFILSSKKLLLSDSGFYLCAWSPGGGRDQNEQFFGPGTRLTVL.

As to this clone: The same CDR3 can be traced to other DNA sequences in this sample. This chain uses TRBV28 with TRBJ2-5; D call uncertain. The CDR3 is 10 residues long. V lost 8 bases to trimming and J lost 2 bases, with 3 bases between them. Per germline, CDR1 MDHEN and CDR2 SYDVKM. The CDR3 region has the DNA TGTGCCAGCTCACAAGAGACCCAGTACTTC. Translation gives CASSQETQYF.

This chain connects TRBV7-3 to TRBJ2-1, with 8 bases matching TRBD2. The CDR3 is made up of 16 amino acids. J lost 2 bases, V lost 5 bases, and 8 bases had no gene match. The germline gives CDR1 SGHTA, CDR2 FQGTGA. Written as DNA, the CDR3 is TGTGCCAGCAGCCCCTTTAGCGGGGTAACCTACAATGAGCAGTTCTTC. Its protein product is CASSPFSGVTYNEQFF.

This chain links TRBV6-6 with TRBJ1-1; no clear D. The CDR3 has 14 amino acids. Germline CDR1 MNHNY, CDR2 SVGAGI (reference sequence). V was pared by 3 bases and J by 1 base, with 9 bases between. The CDR3 DNA reads as TGTGCCAGCAGTTATCCTTCACCGAACACTGAAGCTTTCTTT. It translates to CASSYPSPNTEAFF.

V is TRBV7-9 and J is TRBJ1-4, with D maybe TRBD1 (6 bases). The CDR3 has 16 residues. CDR1 is SEHNR, CDR2 FQNEAQ, per germline (reference sequence). The germline V and J ends were trimmed by 4 bases and 6 bases, with 18 bases remaining between them. The CDR3 region has the DNA TGTGCCAGCAGCTCCCCACCCAGGGGCGTTGATGAAAAACTGTTTTTT. Its protein product is CASSSPPRGVDEKLFF.

J is TRBJ2-3 and V is TRBV7-2; no firm D call. V shed 0 bases and J shed 2 bases, with 6 bases lying between them. CDR3 size: 14 residues. CDR1 and CDR2 (germline): SGHTA, FQGNSA. CDR3 in amino acids: CASSLAGHTDTQYF. The CDR3, as DNA: TGTGCCAGCAGCTTAGCGGGCCACACAGATACGCAGTATTTT.

The V call is TRBV6-6, the J call TRBJ2-6, with D possibly matching TRBD1 (6 bases). From germline, CDR1 is MNHNY and CDR2 SVGAGI (reference sequence). V shed 2 bases and J shed 4 bases, with 9 bases lying between them. The CDR3 consists of 15 residues. CDR3 amino acids: CASSYGGDGANVLTF. In DNA, the CDR3 is TGTGCCAGCAGTTACGGGGGCGACGGGGCCAACGTCCTGACTTTC.